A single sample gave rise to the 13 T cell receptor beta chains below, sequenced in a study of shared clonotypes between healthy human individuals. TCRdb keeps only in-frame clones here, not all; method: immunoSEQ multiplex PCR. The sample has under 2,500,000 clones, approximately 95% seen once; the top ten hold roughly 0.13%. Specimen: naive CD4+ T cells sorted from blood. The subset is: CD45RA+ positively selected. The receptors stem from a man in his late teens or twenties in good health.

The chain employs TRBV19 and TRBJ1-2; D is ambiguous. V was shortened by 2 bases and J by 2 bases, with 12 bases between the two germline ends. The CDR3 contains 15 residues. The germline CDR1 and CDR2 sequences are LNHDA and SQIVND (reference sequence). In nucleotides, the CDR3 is TGTGCCAGTAGTATAAAGCGGCCGGGAAACTATGGCTACACCTTC. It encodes CASSIKRPGNYGYTF.

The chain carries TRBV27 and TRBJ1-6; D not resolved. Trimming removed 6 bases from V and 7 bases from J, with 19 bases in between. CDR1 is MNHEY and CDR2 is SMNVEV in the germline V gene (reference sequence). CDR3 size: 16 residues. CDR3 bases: TGTGCCAGCAGCCTCTCCACCTCCCAGAGGAATTCACCCCTCCACTTT. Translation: CASSLSTSQRNSPLHF.

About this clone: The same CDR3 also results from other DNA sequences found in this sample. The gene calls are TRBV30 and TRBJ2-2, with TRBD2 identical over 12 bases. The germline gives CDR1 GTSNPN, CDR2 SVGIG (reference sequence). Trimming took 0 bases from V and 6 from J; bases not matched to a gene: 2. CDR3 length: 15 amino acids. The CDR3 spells CAWSVRLAGAGELFF. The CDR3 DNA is TGTGCCTGGAGTGTAAGACTAGCGGGAGCCGGGGAGCTGTTTTTT.

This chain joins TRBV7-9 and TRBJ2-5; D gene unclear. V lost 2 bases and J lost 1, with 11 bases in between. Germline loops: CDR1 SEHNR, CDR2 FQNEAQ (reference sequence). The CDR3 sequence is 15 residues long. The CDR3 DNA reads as TGTGCCAGCAGCTTATGGGCTAGAGTCCAAGAGACCCAGTACTTC. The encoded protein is CASSLWARVQETQYF.

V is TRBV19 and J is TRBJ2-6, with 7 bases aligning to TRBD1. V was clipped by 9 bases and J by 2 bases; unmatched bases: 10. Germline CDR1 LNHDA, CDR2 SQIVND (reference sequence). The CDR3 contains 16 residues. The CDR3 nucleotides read TGTGCCAGCAAGTCACAGGGGTCGCCTGGGGCCAACGTCCTGACTTTC. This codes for CASKSQGSPGANVLTF.

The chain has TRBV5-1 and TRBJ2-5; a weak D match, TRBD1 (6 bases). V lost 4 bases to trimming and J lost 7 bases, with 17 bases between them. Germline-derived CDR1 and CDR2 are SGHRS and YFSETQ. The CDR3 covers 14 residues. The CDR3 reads CASSPDSWAGTQYF. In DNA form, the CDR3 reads TGCGCCAGCAGCCCGGACAGTTGGGCAGGGACCCAGTACTTC.

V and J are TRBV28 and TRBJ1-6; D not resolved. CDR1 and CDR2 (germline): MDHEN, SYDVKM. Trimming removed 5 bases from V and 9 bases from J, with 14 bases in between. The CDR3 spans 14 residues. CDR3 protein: CASSMGSPVSPLHF. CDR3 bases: TGTGCCAGCAGTATGGGGAGCCCCGTTTCACCCCTCCACTTT.

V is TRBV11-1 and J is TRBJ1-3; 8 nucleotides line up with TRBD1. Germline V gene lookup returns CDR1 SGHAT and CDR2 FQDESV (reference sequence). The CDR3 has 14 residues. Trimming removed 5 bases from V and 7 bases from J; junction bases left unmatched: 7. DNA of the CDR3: TGTGCCAGCAGCAACCTGGGACAGGCGAACACCATATATTTT. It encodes CASSNLGQANTIYF.

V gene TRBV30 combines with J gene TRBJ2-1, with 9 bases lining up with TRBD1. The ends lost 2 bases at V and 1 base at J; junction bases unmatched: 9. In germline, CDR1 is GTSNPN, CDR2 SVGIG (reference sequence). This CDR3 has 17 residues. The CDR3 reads CAWSRDRALQSYNEQFF. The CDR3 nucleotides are TGTGCCTGGAGTCGGGACAGGGCTCTCCAGTCCTACAATGAGCAGTTCTTC.

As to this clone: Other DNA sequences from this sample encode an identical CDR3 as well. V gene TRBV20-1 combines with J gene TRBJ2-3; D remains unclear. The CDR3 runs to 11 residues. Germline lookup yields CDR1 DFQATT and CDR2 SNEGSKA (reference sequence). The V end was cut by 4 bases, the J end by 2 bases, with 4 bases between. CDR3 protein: CSATDTDTQYF. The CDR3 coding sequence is TGCAGTGCTACGGACACAGATACGCAGTATTTT.

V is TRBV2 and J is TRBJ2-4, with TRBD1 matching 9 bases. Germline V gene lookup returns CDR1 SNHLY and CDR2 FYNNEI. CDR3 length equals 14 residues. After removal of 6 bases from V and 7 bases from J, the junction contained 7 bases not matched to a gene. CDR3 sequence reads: CASRGQGQGNIQYF. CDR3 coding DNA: TGTGCCAGCAGAGGACAGGGGCAGGGGAACATTCAGTACTTC.

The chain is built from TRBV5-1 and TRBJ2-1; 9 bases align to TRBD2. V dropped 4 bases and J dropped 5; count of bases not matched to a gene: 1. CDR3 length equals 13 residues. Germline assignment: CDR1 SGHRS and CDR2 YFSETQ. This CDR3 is CASSRTSDNEQFF. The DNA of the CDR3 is TGCGCCAGCAGCCGGACTAGCGACAATGAGCAGTTCTTC. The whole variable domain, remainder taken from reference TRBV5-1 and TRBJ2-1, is KAGVTQTPRYLIKTRGQQVTLSCSPISGHRSVSWYQQTPGQGLQFLFEYFSETQRNKGNFPGRFSGRQFSNSRSEMNVSTLELGDSALYLCASSRTSDNEQFFGPGTRLTVL.

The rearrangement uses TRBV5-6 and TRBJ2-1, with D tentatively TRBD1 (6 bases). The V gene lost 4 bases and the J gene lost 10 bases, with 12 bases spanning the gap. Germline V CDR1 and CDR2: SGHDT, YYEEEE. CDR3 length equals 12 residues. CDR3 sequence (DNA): TGTGCCAGCAGCGTAACAGGGTACGAGCAGTTCTTC. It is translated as CASSVTGYEQFF.